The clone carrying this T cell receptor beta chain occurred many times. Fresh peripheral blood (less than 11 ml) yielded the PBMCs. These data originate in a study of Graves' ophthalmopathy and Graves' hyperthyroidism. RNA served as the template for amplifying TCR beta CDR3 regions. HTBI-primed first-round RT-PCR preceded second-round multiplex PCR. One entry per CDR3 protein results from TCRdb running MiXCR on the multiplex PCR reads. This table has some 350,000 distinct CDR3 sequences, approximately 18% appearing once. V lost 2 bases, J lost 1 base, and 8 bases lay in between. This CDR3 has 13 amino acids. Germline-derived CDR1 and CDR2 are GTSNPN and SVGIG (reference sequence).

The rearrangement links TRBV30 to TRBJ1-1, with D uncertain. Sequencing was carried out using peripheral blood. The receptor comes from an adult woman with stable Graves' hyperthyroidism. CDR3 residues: CAWSRDGNTEAFF. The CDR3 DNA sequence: TGTGCCTGGAGTCGAGACGGGAACACTGAAGCTTTCTTT.